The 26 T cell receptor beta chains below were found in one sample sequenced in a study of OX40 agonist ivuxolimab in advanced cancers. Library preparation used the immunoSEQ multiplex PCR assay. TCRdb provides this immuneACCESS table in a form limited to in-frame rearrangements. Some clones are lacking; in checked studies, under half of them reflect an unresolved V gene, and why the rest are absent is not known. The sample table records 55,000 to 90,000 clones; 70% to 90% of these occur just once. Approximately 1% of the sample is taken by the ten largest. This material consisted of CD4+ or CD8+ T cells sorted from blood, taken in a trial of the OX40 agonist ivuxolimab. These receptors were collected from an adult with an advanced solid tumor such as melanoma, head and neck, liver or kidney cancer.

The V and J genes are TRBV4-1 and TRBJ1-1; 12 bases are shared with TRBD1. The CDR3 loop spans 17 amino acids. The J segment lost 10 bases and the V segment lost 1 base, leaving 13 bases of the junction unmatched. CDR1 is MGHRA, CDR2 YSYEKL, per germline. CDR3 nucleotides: TGCGCCAGCAGCCAAGCGGGGACAGGGGGCGTTAGTTTGGGAGCTTTCTTT. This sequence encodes CASSQAGTGGVSLGAFF.

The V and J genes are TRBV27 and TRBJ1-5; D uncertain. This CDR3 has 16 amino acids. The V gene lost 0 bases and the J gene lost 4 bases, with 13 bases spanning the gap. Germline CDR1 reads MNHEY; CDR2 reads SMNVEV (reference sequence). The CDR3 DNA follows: TGTGCCAGCAGTTTATCCGTCGCCCCCCCAAATCAGCCCCAGCATTTT. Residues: CASSLSVAPPNQPQHF.

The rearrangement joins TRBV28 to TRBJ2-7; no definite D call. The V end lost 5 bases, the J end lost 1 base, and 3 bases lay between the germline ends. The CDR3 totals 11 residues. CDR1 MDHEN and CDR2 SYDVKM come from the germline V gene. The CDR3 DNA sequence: TGTGCCAGCAGTGGTTCCTACGAGCAGTACTTC. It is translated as CASSGSYEQYF.

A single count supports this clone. CDR3 amino acids: CASSPFNTEAFF. In DNA, the CDR3 is TGTGCCAGCTCACCCTTTAACACTGAAGCTTTCTTT. The chain uses TRBV18 and TRBJ1-1; no clear D. The CDR3 is 12 amino acids. Trimming cost V 3 bases and J 2 bases, with 4 bases left between them. Germline V CDR1 and CDR2: KGHSH, LQKENI.

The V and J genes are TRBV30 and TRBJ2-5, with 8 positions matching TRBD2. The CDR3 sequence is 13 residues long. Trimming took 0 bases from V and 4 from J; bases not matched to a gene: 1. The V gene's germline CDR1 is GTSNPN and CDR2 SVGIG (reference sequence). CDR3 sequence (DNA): TGTGCCTGGAGTGTCGGGAGGGGAGAGACCCAGTACTTC. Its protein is CAWSVGRGETQYF.

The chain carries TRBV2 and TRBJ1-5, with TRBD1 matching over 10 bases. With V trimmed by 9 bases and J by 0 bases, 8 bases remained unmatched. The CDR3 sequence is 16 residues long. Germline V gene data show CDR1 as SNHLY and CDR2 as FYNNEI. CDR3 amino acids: CASLRDRGFSNQPQHF. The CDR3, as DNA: TGTGCCAGTCTCCGGGACAGGGGCTTTAGCAATCAGCCCCAGCATTTT. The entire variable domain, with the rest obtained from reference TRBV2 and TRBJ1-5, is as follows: EPEVTQTPSHQVTQMGQEVILRCVPISNHLYFYWYRQILGQKVEFLVSFYNNEISEKSEIFDDQFSVERPDGSNFTLKIRSTKLEDSAMYFCASLRDRGFSNQPQHFGDGTRLSIL.

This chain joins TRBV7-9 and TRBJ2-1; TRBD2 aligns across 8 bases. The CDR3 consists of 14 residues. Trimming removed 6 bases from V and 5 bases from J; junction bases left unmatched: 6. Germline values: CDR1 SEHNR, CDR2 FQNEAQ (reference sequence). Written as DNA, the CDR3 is TGTGCCAGCAGGCCCGGGACTAGTAACAATGAGCAGTTCTTC. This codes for CASRPGTSNNEQFF.

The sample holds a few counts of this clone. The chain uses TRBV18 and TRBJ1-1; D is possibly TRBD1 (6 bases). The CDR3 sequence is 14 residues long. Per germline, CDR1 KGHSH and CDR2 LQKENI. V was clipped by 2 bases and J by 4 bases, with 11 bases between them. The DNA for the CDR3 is TGTGCCAGCTCACCAAAGCAGGGGACCACTGAAGCTTTCTTT. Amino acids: CASSPKQGTTEAFF.

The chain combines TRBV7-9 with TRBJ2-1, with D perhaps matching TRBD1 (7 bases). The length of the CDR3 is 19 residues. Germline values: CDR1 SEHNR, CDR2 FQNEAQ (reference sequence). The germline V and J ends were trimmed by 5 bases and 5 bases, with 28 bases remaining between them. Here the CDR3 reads CASSLGMGVQGGRDNEQFF. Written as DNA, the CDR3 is TGTGCCAGCAGCCTGGGAATGGGCGTTCAGGGGGGAAGGGACAATGAGCAGTTCTTC.

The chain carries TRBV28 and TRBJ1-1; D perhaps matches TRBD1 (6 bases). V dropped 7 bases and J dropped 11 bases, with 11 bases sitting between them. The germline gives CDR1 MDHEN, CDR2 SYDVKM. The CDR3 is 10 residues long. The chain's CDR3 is CASTDRRAFF. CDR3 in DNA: TGTGCCAGCACCGACAGGAGGGCTTTCTTT.

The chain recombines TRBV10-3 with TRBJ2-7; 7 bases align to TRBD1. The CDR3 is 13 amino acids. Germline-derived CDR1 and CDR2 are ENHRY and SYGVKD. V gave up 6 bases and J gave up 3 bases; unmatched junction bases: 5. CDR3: CAIRSTGVYEQYF. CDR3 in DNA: TGTGCCATCAGGTCAACAGGGGTCTACGAGCAGTACTTC.

CDR3 in DNA: TGTGCCAGCAGCCTCAGGACAGGTGCCTATCAGCCCCAGCATTTT. As protein: CASSLRTGAYQPQHF. This chain uses TRBV6-1 with TRBJ1-5; 7 bases agree with TRBD1. Trimming took 6 bases from V and 5 from J; bases not matched to a gene: 10. This CDR3 spans 15 amino acids. Germline V CDR1 and CDR2: MNHNS, SASEGT.

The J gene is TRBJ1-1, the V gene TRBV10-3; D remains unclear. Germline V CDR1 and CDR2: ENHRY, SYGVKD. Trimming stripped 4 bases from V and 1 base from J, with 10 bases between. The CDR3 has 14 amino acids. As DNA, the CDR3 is TGTGCCATCAGTGCCCCCGGTGGGAACACTGAAGCTTTCTTT. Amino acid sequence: CAISAPGGNTEAFF.

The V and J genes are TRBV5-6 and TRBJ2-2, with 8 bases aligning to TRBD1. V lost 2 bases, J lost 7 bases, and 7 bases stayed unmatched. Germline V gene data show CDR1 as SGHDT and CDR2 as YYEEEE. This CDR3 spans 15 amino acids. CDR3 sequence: CASSLLQGVGGELFF. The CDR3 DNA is TGTGCCAGCAGCTTATTACAGGGGGTTGGCGGGGAGCTGTTTTTT.

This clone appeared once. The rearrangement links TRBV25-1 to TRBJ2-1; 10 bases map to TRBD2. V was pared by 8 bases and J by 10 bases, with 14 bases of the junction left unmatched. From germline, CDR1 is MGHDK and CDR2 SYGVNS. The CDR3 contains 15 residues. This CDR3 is CASGDIAGGPGEQFF. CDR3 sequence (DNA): TGTGCCAGCGGGGATATAGCGGGGGGCCCTGGGGAGCAGTTCTTC.

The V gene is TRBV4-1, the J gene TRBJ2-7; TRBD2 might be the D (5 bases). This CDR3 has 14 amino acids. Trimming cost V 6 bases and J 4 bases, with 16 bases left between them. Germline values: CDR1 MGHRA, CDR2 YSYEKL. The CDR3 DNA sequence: TGCGCCAGCAGTCTCGGAGAGCGGAGTTACGAGCAGTACTTC. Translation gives CASSLGERSYEQYF.

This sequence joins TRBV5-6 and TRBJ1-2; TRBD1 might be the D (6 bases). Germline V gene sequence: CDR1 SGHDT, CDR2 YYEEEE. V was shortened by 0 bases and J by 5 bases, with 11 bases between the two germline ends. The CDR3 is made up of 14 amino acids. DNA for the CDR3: TGTGCCAGCAGCTTGGGGACAGTGACTTATGGCTACACCTTC. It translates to CASSLGTVTYGYTF. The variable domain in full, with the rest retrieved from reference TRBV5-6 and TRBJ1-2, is DAGVTQSPTHLIKTRGQQVTLRCSPKSGHDTVSWYQQALGQGPQFIFQYYEEEERQRGNFPDRFSGHQFPNYSSELNVNALLLGDSALYLCASSLGTVTYGYTFGSGTRLTVV.

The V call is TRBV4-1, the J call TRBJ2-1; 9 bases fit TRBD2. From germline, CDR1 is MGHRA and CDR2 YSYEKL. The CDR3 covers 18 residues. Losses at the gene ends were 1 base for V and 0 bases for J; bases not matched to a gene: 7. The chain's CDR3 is CASSQGGGGASSYNEQFF. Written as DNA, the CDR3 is TGCGCCAGCAGCCAAGGGGGCGGGGGGGCCTCCTCCTACAATGAGCAGTTCTTC.

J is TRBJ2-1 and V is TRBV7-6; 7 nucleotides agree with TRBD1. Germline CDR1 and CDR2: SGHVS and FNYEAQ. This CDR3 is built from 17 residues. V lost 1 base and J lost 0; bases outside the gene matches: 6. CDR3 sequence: CASSLVPGGGSYNEQFF. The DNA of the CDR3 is TGTGCCAGCAGCTTAGTCCCAGGGGGTGGCTCCTACAATGAGCAGTTCTTC.

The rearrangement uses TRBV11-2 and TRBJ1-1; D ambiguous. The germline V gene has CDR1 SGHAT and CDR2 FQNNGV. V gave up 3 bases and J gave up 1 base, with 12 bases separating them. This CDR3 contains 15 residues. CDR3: CASSFGGYENTEAFF. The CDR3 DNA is TGTGCCAGCAGCTTTGGCGGGTACGAGAACACTGAAGCTTTCTTT.

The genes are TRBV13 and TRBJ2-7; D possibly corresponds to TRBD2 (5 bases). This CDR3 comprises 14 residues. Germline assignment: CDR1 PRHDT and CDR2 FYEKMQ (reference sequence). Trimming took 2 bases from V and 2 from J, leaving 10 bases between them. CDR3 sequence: CASSLTRLTYEQYF. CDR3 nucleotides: TGTGCCAGCAGCTTAACTAGGCTGACCTACGAGCAGTACTTC.

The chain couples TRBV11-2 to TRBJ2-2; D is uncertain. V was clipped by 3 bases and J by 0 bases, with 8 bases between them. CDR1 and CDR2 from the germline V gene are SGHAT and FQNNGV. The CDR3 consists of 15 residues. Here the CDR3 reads CASSFKQPNTGELFF. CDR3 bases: TGTGCCAGCAGCTTTAAACAGCCGAACACCGGGGAGCTGTTTTTT.

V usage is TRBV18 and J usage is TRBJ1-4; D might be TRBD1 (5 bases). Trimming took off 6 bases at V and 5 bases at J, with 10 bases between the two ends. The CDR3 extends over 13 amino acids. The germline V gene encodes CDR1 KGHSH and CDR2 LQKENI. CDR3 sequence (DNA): TGTGCCAGCTCGGACAACGTGAATGAAAAACTGTTTTTT. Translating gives CASSDNVNEKLFF.

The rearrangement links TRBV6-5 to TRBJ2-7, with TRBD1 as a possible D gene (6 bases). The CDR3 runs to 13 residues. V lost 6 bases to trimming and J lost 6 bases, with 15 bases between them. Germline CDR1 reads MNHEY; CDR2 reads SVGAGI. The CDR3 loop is CASSGTGFFEQYF. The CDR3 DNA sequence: TGTGCCAGCAGCGGAACAGGGTTTTTCGAGCAGTACTTC.

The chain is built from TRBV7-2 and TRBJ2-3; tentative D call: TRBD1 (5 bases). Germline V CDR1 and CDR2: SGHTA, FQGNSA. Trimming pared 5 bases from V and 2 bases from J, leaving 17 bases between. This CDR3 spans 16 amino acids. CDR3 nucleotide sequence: TGTGCCAGCAGCCACCCCCGGACACCCTACACAGATACGCAGTATTTT. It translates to CASSHPRTPYTDTQYF.

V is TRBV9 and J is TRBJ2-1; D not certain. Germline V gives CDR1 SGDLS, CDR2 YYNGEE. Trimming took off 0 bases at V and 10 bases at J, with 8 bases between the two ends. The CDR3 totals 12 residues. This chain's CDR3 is CASSVGIGEQFF. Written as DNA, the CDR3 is TGTGCCAGCAGCGTAGGAATAGGGGAGCAGTTCTTC.